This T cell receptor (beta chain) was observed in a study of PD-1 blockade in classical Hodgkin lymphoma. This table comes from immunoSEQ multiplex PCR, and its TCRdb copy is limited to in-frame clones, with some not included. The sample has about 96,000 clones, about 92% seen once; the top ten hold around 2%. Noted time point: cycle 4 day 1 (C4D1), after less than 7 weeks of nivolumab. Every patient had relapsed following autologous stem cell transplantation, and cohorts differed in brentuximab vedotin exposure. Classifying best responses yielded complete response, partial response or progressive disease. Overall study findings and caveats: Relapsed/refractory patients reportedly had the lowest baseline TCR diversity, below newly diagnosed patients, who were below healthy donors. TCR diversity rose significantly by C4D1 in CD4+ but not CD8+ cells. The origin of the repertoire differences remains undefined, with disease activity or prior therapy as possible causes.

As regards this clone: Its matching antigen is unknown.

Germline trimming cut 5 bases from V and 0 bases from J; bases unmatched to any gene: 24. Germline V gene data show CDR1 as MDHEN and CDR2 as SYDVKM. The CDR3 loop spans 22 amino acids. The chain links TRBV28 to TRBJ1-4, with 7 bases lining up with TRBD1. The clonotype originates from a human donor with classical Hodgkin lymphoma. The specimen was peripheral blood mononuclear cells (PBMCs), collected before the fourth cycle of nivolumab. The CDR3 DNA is TGTGCCAGCAGTGGACAGCGTGGGAGACTAACAGGGGAGAGGGCAACTAATGAAAAACTGTTTTTT. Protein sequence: CASSGQRGRLTGERATNEKLFF.